This is a list of T cell receptor beta chains from one sample in a study of technical replicates of blood from a few donors. TCRdb's copy holds only in-frame clones and misses some; the assay was immunoSEQ multiplex PCR. The table has about 75,000 clones, 91% seen once; the top ten hold roughly 0.4%. The sequencing input was T cells isolated from PBMCs. These TCRs come from a human donor in good health. Some clones in this sample may be carry-over from other donors' samples. The CDR3 runs from the conserved cysteine through the conserved F or W. The D gene is left open where the match is weak. The size field is filled for only some rows; it gives once, few, many or a size class.

d_gene	abundance	v_gene	j_gene	CDR3nt	CDR3aa
NA	NA	TRBV5-1	TRBJ1-1	TGCGCCAGCAGCGCCGAGACACTGAACACTGAAGCTTTCTTT	CASSAETLNTEAFF
TRBD2	NA	TRBV2	TRBJ2-1	TGTGCCAGCACGGGAGGGGGTCGGCTAGCGGAATCCCATTACAATGAGCAGTTCTTC	CASTGGGRLAESHYNEQFF
NA	NA	TRBV13	TRBJ1-3	TGTGCCAGCAGCTACCGAGACACCATATATTTT	CASSYRDTIYF
TRBD1	NA	TRBV7-9	TRBJ1-5	TGTGCCAGCAGCTCGACAGGACAGGGCAATCAGCCCCAGCATTTT	CASSSTGQGNQPQHF
TRBD2	NA	TRBV5-1	TRBJ2-7	TGCGCCAGCAGCCCAACTAGCGCGGACTACGAGCAGTACTTC	CASSPTSADYEQYF
NA	NA	TRBV10-1	TRBJ2-3	TGCGCCAGCAGTGAGTTTGTCTTTGATACGCAGTATTTT	CASSEFVFDTQYF
TRBD2	NA	TRBV28	TRBJ2-3	TGTGCCAGCAGTTCCGGGACTAGCCTCACCACGAATACGCAGTATTTT	CASSSGTSLTTNTQYF
TRBD1	few	TRBV2	TRBJ1-5	TGTGCCAGCAGTCCCGCACCGGGACAGGGCTTGTGGCCCCAGCATTTT	CASSPAPGQGLWPQHF
NA	NA	TRBV11-2	TRBJ1-2	TGTGCCAGCAGCTTGCAGGGAGGAGCCTATGGCTACACCTTC	CASSLQGGAYGYTF
NA	NA	TRBV7-9	TRBJ1-3	TGTGCCAGCAGCTTAGGGGCAGGGGTCCCTGGAAACACCATATATTTT	CASSLGAGVPGNTIYF
TRBD2	NA	TRBV18	TRBJ2-7	TGTGCCAGCTCACCCTCGGGACTAGCGGGAGGGTTGGTCTACGAGCAGTACTTC	CASSPSGLAGGLVYEQYF
NA	once	TRBV29-1	TRBJ2-1	TGCAGCGTTCCCCTCAGGGTACACTACAATGAGCAGTTCTTC	CSVPLRVHYNEQFF
NA	once	TRBV5-5	TRBJ2-7	TGTGCCAGCAGCACGGACCCGCTAGGAGGCGAGCAGTACTTC	CASSTDPLGGEQYF
TRBD1	NA	TRBV28	TRBJ2-2	TGTGCCAGCAGTTTTCAGGGGGCGCTCCTAACCGGGGAGCTGTTTTTT	CASSFQGALLTGELFF
TRBD2	NA	TRBV2	TRBJ2-1	TGTGCCAGCAGTGAATTGGGGGGGGGAAACAATGAGCAGTTCTTC	CASSELGGGNNEQFF
TRBD2	NA	TRBV7-3	TRBJ2-2	TGTGCCAGCAGCTTACGGATACAGCGGGGGCCAGACACCGGGGAGCTGTTTTTT	CASSLRIQRGPDTGELFF
NA	NA	TRBV13	TRBJ1-3	TGTGCCAGCAGCTGGACAGACTCTGGAAACACCATATATTTT	CASSWTDSGNTIYF
NA	NA	TRBV18	TRBJ2-1	TGTGCCAGCTCTATTGGAGGGGTGTTCTTC	CASSIGGVFF
TRBD1	NA	TRBV4-1	TRBJ1-2	TGCGCCAGCAGCCCCGATCAGGCGGGGACAGCATATGGCTACACCTTC	CASSPDQAGTAYGYTF
TRBD2	NA	TRBV7-2	TRBJ2-5	TGTGCCAGCAGCTTAGGACTAGCGGGATGGGAGACCCAGTACTTC	CASSLGLAGWETQYF
NA	once	TRBV19	TRBJ1-5	TGTGCCAGCATCAACGCTCGGAGGGGAACTTTCCAGCCCCAGCATTTT	CASINARRGTFQPQHF
TRBD1	NA	TRBV19	TRBJ1-5	TGTGCCAGTACCCGGGACAGGGCTGACAATCAGCCCCAGCATTTT	CASTRDRADNQPQHF
TRBD2	NA	TRBV9	TRBJ2-1	TGTGCCAGCAGCGTAGTTGGTGGGGGGGACTTTGGTAGGTACAATGAGCAGTTCTTC	CASSVVGGGDFGRYNEQFF
TRBD1	NA	TRBV5-1	TRBJ2-1	TGCGCCAGCAGCTTGTGGTGGGGGGGACAGGGTGGCAATGAGCAGTTCTTC	CASSLWWGGQGGNEQFF
NA	NA	TRBV28	TRBJ1-1	TGTGCCAGCAGCCCTAACCCTGACAGCACTGAAGCTTTCTTT	CASSPNPDSTEAFF
TRBD1	NA	TRBV4-1	TRBJ2-7	TGCGCCACCGCACTGGACGGGACAGCCTCCTACGAGCAGTACTTC	CATALDGTASYEQYF
NA	NA	TRBV6-1	TRBJ2-3	TGTGCCAGCAGTGCGCGACTAGGCACAGATACGCAGTATTTT	CASSARLGTDTQYF
TRBD1	NA	TRBV9	TRBJ1-2	TGTGCCAGCAGTGATACCGGGGACAGCTATTATGGCTACACCTTC	CASSDTGDSYYGYTF
NA	NA	TRBV6-5	TRBJ1-3	TGTGCCAGCAGTTCTCGGGTACTCGGAAACACCATATATTTT	CASSSRVLGNTIYF
NA	few	TRBV7-9	TRBJ1-2	TGTGCCAGCAGCTTAGAGCCCCCACATGGCTACACCTTC	CASSLEPPHGYTF
NA	NA	TRBV18	TRBJ1-3	TGTGCCAGCTCACCCCGGACACTTAGCTCTGGAAACACCATATATTTT	CASSPRTLSSGNTIYF
NA	NA	TRBV5-6	TRBJ2-1	TGTGCCAGCAGCTTGGGGTCCGGTGAGCAGTTCTTC	CASSLGSGEQFF
NA	NA	TRBV27	TRBJ1-1	TGTGCCAGCAGTTCAGGGAGGGCCGTAATGAACACTGAAGCTTTCTTT	CASSSGRAVMNTEAFF
NA	once	TRBV10-1	TRBJ1-1	TGCGCCAGCAGCCCGACGACAGAAGGAGTTGAAGCTTTCTTT	CASSPTTEGVEAFF
TRBD1	NA	TRBV2	TRBJ1-2	TGTGCCAGCACCCCGGGACAGGGGGACTATGGCTACACCTTC	CASTPGQGDYGYTF
NA	NA	TRBV5-4	TRBJ1-4	TGTGCCAGCAGCTTGAACTTGCGTAATGAAAAACTGTTTTTT	CASSLNLRNEKLFF
TRBD1	NA	TRBV27	TRBJ2-5	TGTGCCAGCAGTTTAGGCACAGGGGGAGAGGAGACCCAGTACTTC	CASSLGTGGEETQYF
TRBD2	NA	TRBV7-2	TRBJ2-7	TGTGCCAGCAGCCGGACTAGCATGAGCTCCTACGAGCAGTACTTC	CASSRTSMSSYEQYF
TRBD1	once	TRBV4-2	TRBJ2-7	TGTGCCAGCAGCCAGGCAGGCGGGACAGGGGGCTACGAGCAGTACTTC	CASSQAGGTGGYEQYF
TRBD2	NA	TRBV7-3	TRBJ2-7	TGTGCCAGCAGCTTACGACTAGCGGAGACCTACGAGCAGTACTTC	CASSLRLAETYEQYF
NA	NA	TRBV11-2	TRBJ2-1	TGTGCCAGCAGCTTACCACTAGCTCCCAATGAGCAGTTCTTC	CASSLPLAPNEQFF
TRBD1	NA	TRBV18	TRBJ1-1	TGTGCCAGCTCACCTACGACAGGACAGGCCTATGGCGAGGCTTTCTTT	CASSPTTGQAYGEAFF
NA	NA	TRBV5-1	TRBJ2-2	TGCGCCAGCAGCTCCGGGACATCCGCGAACACCGGGGAGCTGTTTTTT	CASSSGTSANTGELFF
NA	NA	TRBV19	TRBJ1-2	TGTGCCAGTAGTCCACCGGACAGTCTAATCTATGGCTACACCTTC	CASSPPDSLIYGYTF
TRBD2	NA	TRBV28	TRBJ2-2	TGTGCCAGCAGTTGGACTAGCGTAATCACCGGGGAGCTGTTTTTT	CASSWTSVITGELFF
NA	NA	TRBV5-4	TRBJ2-7	TGTGCCAGCAGCACCCCGGGAGAAGGAGACGAGCAGTACTTC	CASSTPGEGDEQYF
TRBD1	NA	TRBV23-1	TRBJ2-2	TGCGCCGCTCGTGAACCACCCAGGGGGCCCGGGGAGCTGTTTTTT	CAAREPPRGPGELFF
TRBD2	NA	TRBV28	TRBJ2-3	TGTGCCAGCACCCAGACGTGGCAGGGAGGGATCGGTACGCAGTATTTT	CASTQTWQGGIGTQYF
TRBD1	NA	TRBV30	TRBJ1-5	TGTGCCTGGAGTCCAGACAGGGGTAATCAGCCCCAGCATTTT	CAWSPDRGNQPQHF
NA	NA	TRBV11-1	TRBJ2-7	TGTGCCAGCAGCTTCGGTGAAGGACACAACTACGAGCAGTACTTC	CASSFGEGHNYEQYF